Listed here are 19 T cell receptor beta chains from one sample, sequenced in a study of shared clonotypes between healthy human individuals. Here immunoSEQ multiplex PCR was the method, and the copy in TCRdb shows in-frame clones only, minus some. In the table there are about 320,000 clones, roughly 84% of which are singletons. Sequenced material: memory CD8+ T cells sorted from blood. Specified subset: CD45RO+ cells pooled with CCR7-negative TemRA cells. The receptors shown here come from a man aged 18-30 years in good health.

As DNA, the CDR3 is TGTGCCAGCAGCGCCCCGACCTCCCTAGGGGAGCTGTTTTTT. Amino acids: CASSAPTSLGELFF. V usage is TRBV9 and J usage is TRBJ2-2; D call uncertain. The CDR3 runs 14 residues. Germline assignment: CDR1 SGDLS and CDR2 YYNGEE. V was cut by 3 bases and J by 8 bases, with 14 bases left in between.

The chain employs TRBV5-6 and TRBJ1-2; D is uncertain. This CDR3 region has 17 residues. Looked up from germline, CDR1 is SGHDT and CDR2 is YYEEEE. The V end was cut by 0 bases, the J end by 2 bases, with 17 bases between. The CDR3 sequence: CASSLVLTWALNYGYTF. In DNA form, the CDR3 reads TGTGCCAGCAGCTTGGTCCTGACATGGGCGCTAAACTATGGCTACACCTTC.

This rearrangement joins TRBV4-1 to TRBJ1-2; possible D gene TRBD1, 5 bases. The CDR3 spans 15 residues. Germline CDR1 reads MGHRA; CDR2 reads YSYEKL. Between the trimmed V and J ends, which lost 0 bases and 4 bases, there was a span of 12 bases. This CDR3 is CASSQEWSGSYGYTF. CDR3 nucleotides: TGCGCCAGCAGCCAAGAGTGGTCAGGGAGCTATGGCTACACCTTC.

This sequence joins TRBV21-1 and TRBJ1-5; the table names TRBD1, a call not compared with the DNA. TRBV21-1 is tagged as a pseudogene. There are 18 residues in the CDR3. Here the CDR3 DNA reads TGTGCCAGCAGCCATGCCCCCCCCGGGACAGGGGGCAATCAGCCCCAGCATTTT. Translated: CASSHAPPGTGGNQPQHF.

The chain is built from TRBV7-6 and TRBJ2-2, with 12 bases fitting TRBD2. Looked up from germline, CDR1 is SGHVS and CDR2 is FNYEAQ. The CDR3 is 19 amino acids. The J segment lost 5 bases and the V segment lost 1 base, leaving 11 bases of the junction unmatched. The CDR3 spells CASSLDPRTSGTDTGELFF. In DNA form, the CDR3 reads TGTGCCAGCAGCTTAGACCCCCGGACTAGCGGGACTGATACCGGGGAGCTGTTTTTT.

This chain links TRBV29-1 with TRBJ2-3, with 11 bases lining up with TRBD2. J gave up 6 bases and V 2 bases, and 7 bases lay outside the gene matches. The CDR3 consists of 15 residues. The germline V gene encodes CDR1 SQVTM and CDR2 ANQGSEA. CDR3 bases: TGCAGCGTTGAACCACTAGCGGGAGCGTCGGATACGCAGTATTTT. It yields the protein CSVEPLAGASDTQYF.

Of note for this clone: In the same sample, other DNA sequences code for this CDR3. The rearrangement uses TRBV5-1 and TRBJ1-1, with no clear D. Germline CDR1 SGHRS, CDR2 YFSETQ. This CDR3 region has 13 residues. Trimming shortened V by 0 bases and J by 2 bases, and 5 bases separated the two germline ends. The CDR3 spells CASSLVVNTEAFF. Here the CDR3 DNA reads TGCGCCAGCAGCTTGGTAGTCAACACTGAAGCTTTCTTT.

V gene TRBV7-3 combines with J gene TRBJ1-2; D gene uncertain. Germline V lookup: CDR1 SGHTA, CDR2 FQGTGA. This CDR3 has 13 residues. Trimming shortened V by 2 bases and J by 6 bases, and 10 bases separated the two germline ends. The CDR3 sequence: CASSLGGPNGYTF. In DNA form, the CDR3 reads TGTGCCAGCAGCTTAGGCGGACCGAATGGCTACACCTTC. Variable domain in full (rest from reference TRBV7-3 and TRBJ1-2): GAGVSQTPSNKVTEKGKYVELRCDPISGHTALYWYRQSLGQGPEFLIYFQGTGAADDSGLPNDRFFAVRPEGSVSTLKIQRTERGDSAVYLCASSLGGPNGYTFGSGTRLTVV.

This sequence joins TRBV5-5 and TRBJ2-1; D is unclear. V was cut by 0 bases and J by 1 base, with 11 bases left in between. Germline CDR1 reads SGHKS; CDR2 reads YYEKEE (reference sequence). CDR3 length: 16 amino acids. The CDR3 DNA sequence: TGTGCCAGCAGCTTGGTCGGTAGCCGGTCCTACAATGAGCAGTTCTTC. Encoded protein: CASSLVGSRSYNEQFF.

The chain combines TRBV5-4 with TRBJ2-7; 9 nucleotides agree with TRBD1. Germline assignment: CDR1 SGHNT and CDR2 YYREEE (reference sequence). The junction had 5 bases not matched to a gene; V was cut back by 1 base and J by 3 bases. This CDR3 is built from 15 residues. The CDR3 reads CASSLMTGGIYEQYF. In DNA form, the CDR3 reads TGTGCCAGCAGCTTGATGACAGGGGGTATCTACGAGCAGTACTTC. The full variable domain, its missing parts supplied by reference TRBV5-4 and TRBJ2-7, is ETGVTQSPTHLIKTRGQQVTLRCSSQSGHNTVSWYQQALGQGPQFIFQYYREEENGRGNFPPRFSGLQFPNYSSELNVNALELDDSALYLCASSLMTGGIYEQYFGPGTRLTVT.

The chain recombines TRBV13 with TRBJ2-7; tentatively, D is TRBD1 (7 bases). This CDR3 spans 17 amino acids. V was clipped by 5 bases and J by 6 bases, with 26 bases between them. Germline CDR1 reads PRHDT; CDR2 reads FYEKMQ (reference sequence). Here the CDR3 reads CASSLTRDSGEEGEQYF. The CDR3 DNA sequence: TGTGCCAGCAGCCTCACACGGGACAGCGGCGAGGAGGGCGAGCAGTACTTC.

V and J are TRBV2 and TRBJ1-1, with D possibly being TRBD1 (5 bases). Germline CDR1 reads SNHLY; CDR2 reads FYNNEI. Trimming left V 8 bases short and J 6 bases short, with 13 bases between. The CDR3 sequence is 12 residues long. For the CDR3, the DNA is TGTGCCAGCCAGGCAGGGCTGCCTGAAGCTTTCTTT. Translation: CASQAGLPEAFF.

The chain combines TRBV9 with TRBJ2-3; TRBD2 might be the D (6 bases). Deletions cut 3 bases from V and 8 bases from J, with 16 bases between. Germline V CDR1 and CDR2: SGDLS, YYNGEE. The CDR3 runs 14 residues. CDR3 amino acids: CASSGAGTVGTQYF. For the CDR3, the DNA is TGTGCCAGCAGCGGGGCGGGAACGGTCGGTACGCAGTATTTT.

In its sample, this clone was seen once. The chain joins TRBV5-1 to TRBJ2-7; no firm D call. This CDR3 has 13 residues. Trimming left V 0 bases short and J 7 bases short, with 11 bases between. Germline values: CDR1 SGHRS, CDR2 YFSETQ. CDR3 in amino acids: CASSLVTVGEQYF. The CDR3 coding sequence is TGCGCCAGCAGCTTGGTTACGGTCGGGGAGCAGTACTTC. The full variable domain, in which reference TRBV5-1 and TRBJ2-7 provide the parts outside the CDR3, is KAGVTQTPRYLIKTRGQQVTLSCSPISGHRSVSWYQQTPGQGLQFLFEYFSETQRNKGNFPGRFSGRQFSNSRSEMNVSTLELGDSALYLCASSLVTVGEQYFGPGTRLTVT.

This clone was detected a few times. The genes are TRBV5-1 and TRBJ2-1, with a weak D call TRBD2 (6 bases). Germline V gene lookup returns CDR1 SGHRS and CDR2 YFSETQ. The CDR3 is 15 amino acids. Trimming left V 3 bases short and J 4 bases short, with 14 bases between. Written as DNA, the CDR3 is TGCGCCAGCAGCTCGGGACTCTCCGAATACAATGAGCAGTTCTTC. Its translation is CASSSGLSEYNEQFF.

This clone appeared a single time. The CDR3 sequence: CASSLLDRVTYEQYF. The CDR3 nucleotides read TGTGCCAGCAGCCTCCTGGACAGGGTAACCTACGAGCAGTACTTC. The V and J genes are TRBV6-1 and TRBJ2-7, with 8 bases fitting TRBD1. The CDR3 spans 15 residues. Per the germline V gene, CDR1 is MNHNS and CDR2 is SASEGT. V trimming: 6 bases; J trimming: 2 bases; junction bases outside the gene matches: 9.

The rearrangement joins TRBV6-5 to TRBJ2-7; perhaps D is TRBD1 or TRBD2 (5 bases each). Germline assignment: CDR1 MNHEY and CDR2 SVGAGI. Trimming left V 5 bases short and J 2 bases short, with 13 bases between. This CDR3 comprises 14 residues. CDR3 DNA sequence: TGTGCCAGCAGTGGGGGTCGAGCAGCCTACGAGCAGTACTTC. Its translation: CASSGGRAAYEQYF.

This clone was seen a few times. The chain has TRBV10-3 and TRBJ2-5, with D possibly matching TRBD1 (6 bases). Germline assignment: CDR1 ENHRY and CDR2 SYGVKD. With 6 bases removed from V and 9 bases from J, the gap between germline ends came to 20 bases. This CDR3 is built from 14 residues. This chain's CDR3 is CAIRNLGTREPQYF. CDR3 bases: TGTGCCATCAGGAATCTAGGGACAAGGGAGCCCCAGTACTTC.

The chain uses TRBV7-9 and TRBJ2-3; D is uncertain. Between the trimmed V and J ends, which lost 6 bases and 6 bases, there was a span of 19 bases. The CDR3 runs 15 residues. CDR1 is SEHNR, CDR2 FQNEAQ, per germline (reference sequence). CDR3 DNA sequence: TGTGCCAGCAGTCCGACGTGGCAGAGATGGGATACGCAGTATTTT. It translates to CASSPTWQRWDTQYF.